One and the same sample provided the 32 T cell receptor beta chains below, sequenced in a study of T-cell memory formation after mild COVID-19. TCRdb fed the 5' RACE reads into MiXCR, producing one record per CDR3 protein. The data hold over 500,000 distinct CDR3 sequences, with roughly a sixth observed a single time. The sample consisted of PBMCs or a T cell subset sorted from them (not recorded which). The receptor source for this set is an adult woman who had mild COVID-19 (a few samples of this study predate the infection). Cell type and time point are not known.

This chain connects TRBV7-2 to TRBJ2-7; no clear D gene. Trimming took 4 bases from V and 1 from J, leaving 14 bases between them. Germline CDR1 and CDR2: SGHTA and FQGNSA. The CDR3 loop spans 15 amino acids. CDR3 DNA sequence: TGTGCCAGCAGCTCTACCGTAAAAGGGTCCTACGAGCAGTACTTC. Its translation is CASSSTVKGSYEQYF.

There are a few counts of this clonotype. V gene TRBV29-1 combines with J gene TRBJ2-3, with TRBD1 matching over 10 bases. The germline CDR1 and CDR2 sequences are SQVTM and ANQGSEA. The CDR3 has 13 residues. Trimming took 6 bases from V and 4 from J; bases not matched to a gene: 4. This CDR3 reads CSVGQGWPDTQYF. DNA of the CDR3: TGCAGCGTGGGACAGGGGTGGCCAGATACGCAGTATTTT.

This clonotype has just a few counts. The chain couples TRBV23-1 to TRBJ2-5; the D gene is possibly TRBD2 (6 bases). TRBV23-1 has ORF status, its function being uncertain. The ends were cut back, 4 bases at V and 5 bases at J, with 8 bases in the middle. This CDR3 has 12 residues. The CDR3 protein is CASSRRDETQYF. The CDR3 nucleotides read TGCGCCAGCAGTCGGAGGGATGAGACCCAGTACTTC.

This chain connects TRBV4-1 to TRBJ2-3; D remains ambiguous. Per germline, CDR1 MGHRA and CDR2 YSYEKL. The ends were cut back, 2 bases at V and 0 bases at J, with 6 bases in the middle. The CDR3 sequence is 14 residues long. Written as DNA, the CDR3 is TGCGCCAGCAGCCAACAACCGAGCACAGATACGCAGTATTTT. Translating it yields CASSQQPSTDTQYF.

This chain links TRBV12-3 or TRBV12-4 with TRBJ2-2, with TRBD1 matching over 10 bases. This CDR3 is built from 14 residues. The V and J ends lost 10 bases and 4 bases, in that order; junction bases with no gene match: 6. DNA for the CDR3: TGTGCCACCACCGGGACAGGGGTCACCGGGGAGCTGTTTTTT. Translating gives CATTGTGVTGELFF.

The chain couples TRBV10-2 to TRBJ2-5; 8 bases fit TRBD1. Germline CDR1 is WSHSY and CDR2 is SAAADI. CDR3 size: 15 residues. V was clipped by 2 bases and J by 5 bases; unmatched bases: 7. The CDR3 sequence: CASSEPDRVRETQYF. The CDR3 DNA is TGCGCCAGCAGTGAGCCGGACAGGGTTAGGGAGACCCAGTACTTC.

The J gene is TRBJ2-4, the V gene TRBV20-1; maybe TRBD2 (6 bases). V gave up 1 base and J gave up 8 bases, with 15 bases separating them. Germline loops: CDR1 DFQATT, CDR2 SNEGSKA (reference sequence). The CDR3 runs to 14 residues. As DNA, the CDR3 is TGCAGTGCTAGAGGTACGGGGGTGATGGACATTCAGTACTTC. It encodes CSARGTGVMDIQYF.

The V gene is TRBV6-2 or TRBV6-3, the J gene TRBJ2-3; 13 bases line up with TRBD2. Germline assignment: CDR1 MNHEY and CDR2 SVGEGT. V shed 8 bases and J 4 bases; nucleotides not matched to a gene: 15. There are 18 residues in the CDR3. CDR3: CASVGPWTSGSRADTQYF. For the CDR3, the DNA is TGTGCCAGCGTTGGCCCCTGGACTAGCGGGAGCCGGGCAGATACGCAGTATTTT.

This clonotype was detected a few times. The CDR3 region is CASSRWANTGELFF. Here the CDR3 DNA reads TGTGCCAGCAGCCGTTGGGCGAACACCGGGGAGCTGTTTTTT. This chain joins TRBV11-3 and TRBJ2-2, with D uncertain. The CDR3 length is 14 residues. Germline assignment: CDR1 SGHNT and CDR2 YENEEA. V dropped 5 bases and J dropped 0 bases, with 7 bases sitting between them. Based on the CDR3 plus reference TRBV11-3 and TRBJ2-2, the full variable domain is EAGVVQSPRYKIIEKKQPVAFWCNPISGHNTLYWYLQNLGQGPELLIRYENEEAVDDSQLPKDRFSAERLKGVDSTLKIQPAELGDSAVYLCASSRWANTGELFFGEGSRLTVL.

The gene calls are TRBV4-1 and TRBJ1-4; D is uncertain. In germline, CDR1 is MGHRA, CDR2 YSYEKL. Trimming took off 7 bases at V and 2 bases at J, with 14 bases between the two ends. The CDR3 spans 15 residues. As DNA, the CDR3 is TGCGCCAGCAAAAGGTTCGGAACGACTAATGAAAAACTGTTTTTT. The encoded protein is CASKRFGTTNEKLFF.

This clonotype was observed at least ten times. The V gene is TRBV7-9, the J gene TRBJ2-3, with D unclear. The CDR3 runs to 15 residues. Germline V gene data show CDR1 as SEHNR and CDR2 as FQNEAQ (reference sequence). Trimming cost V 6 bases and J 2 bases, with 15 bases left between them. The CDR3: CASSPSARSTDTQYF. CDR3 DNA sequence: TGTGCCAGCAGTCCCTCGGCGCGGTCCACAGATACGCAGTATTTT.

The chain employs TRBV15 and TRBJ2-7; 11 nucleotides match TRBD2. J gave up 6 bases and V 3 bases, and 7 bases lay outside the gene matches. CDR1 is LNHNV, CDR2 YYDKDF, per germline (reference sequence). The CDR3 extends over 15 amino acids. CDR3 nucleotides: TGTGCCACCAGCAGCAGGACTAGCGGGTCCCTCGAGCAGTACTTC. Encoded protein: CATSSRTSGSLEQYF.

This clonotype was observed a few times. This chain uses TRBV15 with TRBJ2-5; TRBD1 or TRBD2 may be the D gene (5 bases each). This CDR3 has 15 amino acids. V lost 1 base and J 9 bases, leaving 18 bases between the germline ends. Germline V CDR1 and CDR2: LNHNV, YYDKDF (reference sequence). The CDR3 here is CATSRVLRDDESQYF. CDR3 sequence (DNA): TGTGCCACCAGCAGAGTGTTGAGGGACGACGAGTCCCAGTACTTC.

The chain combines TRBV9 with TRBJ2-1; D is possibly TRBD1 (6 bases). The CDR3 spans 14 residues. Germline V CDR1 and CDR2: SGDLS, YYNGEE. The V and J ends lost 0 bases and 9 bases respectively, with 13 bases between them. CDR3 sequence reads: CASSVGSLGGEQFF. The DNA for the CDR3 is TGTGCCAGCAGCGTAGGATCCCTAGGGGGTGAGCAGTTCTTC.

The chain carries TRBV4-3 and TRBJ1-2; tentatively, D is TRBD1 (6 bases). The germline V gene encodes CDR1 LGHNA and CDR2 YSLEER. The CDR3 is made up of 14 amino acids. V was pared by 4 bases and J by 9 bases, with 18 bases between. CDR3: CASSLRDKDSSYTF. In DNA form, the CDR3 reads TGCGCCAGCAGCCTGCGGGACAAGGATTCTAGCTACACCTTC.

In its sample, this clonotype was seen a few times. CDR3: CASSLHGSGREETQYF. DNA for the CDR3: TGTGCCAGCAGCCTTCACGGGTCCGGGAGGGAAGAGACCCAGTACTTC. The chain couples TRBV7-8 to TRBJ2-5; 8 bases are shared with TRBD2. The CDR3 is made up of 16 amino acids. Losses at the gene ends were 5 bases for V and 3 bases for J; bases not matched to a gene: 11. CDR1 SGHVS and CDR2 FQNEAQ come from the germline V gene.

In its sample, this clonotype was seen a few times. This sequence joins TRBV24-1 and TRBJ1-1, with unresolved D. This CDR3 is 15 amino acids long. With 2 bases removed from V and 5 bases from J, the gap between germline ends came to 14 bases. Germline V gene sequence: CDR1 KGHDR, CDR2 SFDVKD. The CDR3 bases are TGTGCCACCAGTGATTCCCGGGCGGGTTTTACTGAAGCTTTCTTT. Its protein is CATSDSRAGFTEAFF.

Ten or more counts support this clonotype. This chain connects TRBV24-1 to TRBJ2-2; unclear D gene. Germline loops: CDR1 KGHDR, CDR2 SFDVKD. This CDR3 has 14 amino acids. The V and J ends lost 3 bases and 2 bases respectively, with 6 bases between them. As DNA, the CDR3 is TGTGCCACCAGTGATCCTCCTAACACCGGGGAGCTGTTTTTT. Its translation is CATSDPPNTGELFF.

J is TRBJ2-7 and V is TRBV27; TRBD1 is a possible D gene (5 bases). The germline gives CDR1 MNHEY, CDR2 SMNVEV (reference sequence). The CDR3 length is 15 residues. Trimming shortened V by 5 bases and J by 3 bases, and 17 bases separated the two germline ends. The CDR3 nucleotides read TGTGCCAGCAGTCCACTCGGCAGGGTATTCTACGAGCAGTACTTC. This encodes CASSPLGRVFYEQYF.

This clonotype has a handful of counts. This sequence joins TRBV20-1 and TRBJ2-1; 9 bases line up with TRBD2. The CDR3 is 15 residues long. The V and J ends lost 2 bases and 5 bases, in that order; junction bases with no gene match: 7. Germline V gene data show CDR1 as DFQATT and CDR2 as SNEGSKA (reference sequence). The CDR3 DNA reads TGCAGTGCTAGAAGGGCGGGAGGGCCCAACAATGAGCAGTTCTTC. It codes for CSARRAGGPNNEQFF.

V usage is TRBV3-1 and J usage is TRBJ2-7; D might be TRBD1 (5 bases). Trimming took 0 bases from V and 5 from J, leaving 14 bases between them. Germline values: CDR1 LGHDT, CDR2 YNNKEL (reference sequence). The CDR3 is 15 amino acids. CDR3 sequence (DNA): TGTGCCAGCAGCCAAGACGGCAGGGCGATCCACGAGCAGTACTTC. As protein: CASSQDGRAIHEQYF.

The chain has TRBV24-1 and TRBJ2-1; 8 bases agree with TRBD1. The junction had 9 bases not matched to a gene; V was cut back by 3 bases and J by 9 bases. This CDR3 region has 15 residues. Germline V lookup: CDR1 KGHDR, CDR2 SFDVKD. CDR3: CATSDPGRGRAEQFF. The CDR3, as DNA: TGTGCCACCAGTGATCCCGGCAGGGGGCGGGCTGAGCAGTTCTTC.

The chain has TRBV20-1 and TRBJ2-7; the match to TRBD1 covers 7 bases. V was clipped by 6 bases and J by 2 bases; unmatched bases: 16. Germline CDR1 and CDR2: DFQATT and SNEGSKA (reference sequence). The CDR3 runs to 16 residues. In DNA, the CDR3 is TGCAGTGCCCGCCCGGATGAGGGGCAGGGGGCCTACGAGCAGTACTTC. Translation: CSARPDEGQGAYEQYF.

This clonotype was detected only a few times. CDR3 loop: CATFDLAKNIQYF. CDR3 sequence (DNA): TGCGCCACCTTTGACCTAGCCAAAAACATTCAGTACTTC. This chain joins TRBV5-1 and TRBJ2-4; D unclear. This CDR3 has 13 residues. The V gene lost 9 bases and the J gene lost 0 bases, with 10 bases spanning the gap. Germline loops: CDR1 SGHRS, CDR2 YFSETQ.

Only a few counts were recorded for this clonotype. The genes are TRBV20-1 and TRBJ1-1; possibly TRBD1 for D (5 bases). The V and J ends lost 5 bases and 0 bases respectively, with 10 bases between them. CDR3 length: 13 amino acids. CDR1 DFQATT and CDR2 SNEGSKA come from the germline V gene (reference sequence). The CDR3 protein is CSAWGTMNTEAFF. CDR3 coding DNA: TGCAGTGCTTGGGGCACCATGAACACTGAAGCTTTCTTT.

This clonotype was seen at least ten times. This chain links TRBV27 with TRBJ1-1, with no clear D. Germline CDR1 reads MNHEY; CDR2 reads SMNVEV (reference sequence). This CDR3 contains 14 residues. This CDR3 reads CARAGAHSNTEAFF. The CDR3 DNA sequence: TGTGCGAGGGCAGGTGCCCACTCGAACACTGAAGCTTTCTTT.

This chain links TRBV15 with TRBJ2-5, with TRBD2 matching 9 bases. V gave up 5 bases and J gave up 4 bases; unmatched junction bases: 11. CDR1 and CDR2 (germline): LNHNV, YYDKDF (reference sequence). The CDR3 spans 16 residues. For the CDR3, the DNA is TGTGCCACCAGCCGAAGATTAGCGGGAGAAGGAGAGACCCAGTACTTC. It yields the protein CATSRRLAGEGETQYF.

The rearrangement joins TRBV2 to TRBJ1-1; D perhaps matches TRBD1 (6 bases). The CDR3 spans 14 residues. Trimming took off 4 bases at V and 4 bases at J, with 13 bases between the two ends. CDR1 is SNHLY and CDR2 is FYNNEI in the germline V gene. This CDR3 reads CASSVDRGGTEAFF. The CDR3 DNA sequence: TGTGCCAGCAGTGTTGATAGGGGGGGCACTGAAGCTTTCTTT.

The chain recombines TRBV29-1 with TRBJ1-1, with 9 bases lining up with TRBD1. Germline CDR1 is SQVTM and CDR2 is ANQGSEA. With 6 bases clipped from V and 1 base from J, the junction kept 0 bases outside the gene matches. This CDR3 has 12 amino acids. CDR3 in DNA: TGCAGCGTGACAGGGGGGAACACTGAAGCTTTCTTT. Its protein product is CSVTGGNTEAFF.

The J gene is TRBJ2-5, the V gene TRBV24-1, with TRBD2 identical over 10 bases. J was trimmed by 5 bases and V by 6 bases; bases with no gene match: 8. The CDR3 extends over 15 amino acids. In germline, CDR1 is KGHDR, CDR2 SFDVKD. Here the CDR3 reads CATSRAGGPIETQYF. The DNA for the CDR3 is TGTGCCACCAGTAGAGCGGGGGGGCCCATTGAGACCCAGTACTTC.

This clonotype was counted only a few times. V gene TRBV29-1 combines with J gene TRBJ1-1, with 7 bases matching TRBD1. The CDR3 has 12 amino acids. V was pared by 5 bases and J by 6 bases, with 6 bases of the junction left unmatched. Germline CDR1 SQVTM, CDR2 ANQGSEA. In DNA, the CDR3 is TGCAGCGTTACAGGGGCCGCGGCTGAAGCTTTCTTT. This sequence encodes CSVTGAAAEAFF.

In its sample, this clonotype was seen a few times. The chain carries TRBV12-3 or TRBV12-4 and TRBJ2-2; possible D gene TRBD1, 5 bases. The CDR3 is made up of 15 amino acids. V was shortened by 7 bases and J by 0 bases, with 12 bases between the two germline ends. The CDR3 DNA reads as TGTGCCAGCACCATGGGGCAGACGAACACCGGGGAGCTGTTTTTT. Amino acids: CASTMGQTNTGELFF.